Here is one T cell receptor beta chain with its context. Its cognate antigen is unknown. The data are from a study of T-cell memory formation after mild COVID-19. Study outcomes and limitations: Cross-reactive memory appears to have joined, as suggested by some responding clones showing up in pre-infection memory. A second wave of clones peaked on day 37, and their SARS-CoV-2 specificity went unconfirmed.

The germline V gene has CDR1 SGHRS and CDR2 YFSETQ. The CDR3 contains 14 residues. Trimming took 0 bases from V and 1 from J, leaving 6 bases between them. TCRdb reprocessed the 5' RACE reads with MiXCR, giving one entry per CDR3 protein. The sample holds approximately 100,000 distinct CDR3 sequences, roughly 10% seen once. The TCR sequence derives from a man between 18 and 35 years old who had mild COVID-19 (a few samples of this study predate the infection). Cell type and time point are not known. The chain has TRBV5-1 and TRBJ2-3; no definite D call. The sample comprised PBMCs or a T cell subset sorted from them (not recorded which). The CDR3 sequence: CASSLEWGTDTQYF. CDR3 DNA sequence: TGCGCCAGCAGCTTGGAGTGGGGCACAGATACGCAGTATTTT.